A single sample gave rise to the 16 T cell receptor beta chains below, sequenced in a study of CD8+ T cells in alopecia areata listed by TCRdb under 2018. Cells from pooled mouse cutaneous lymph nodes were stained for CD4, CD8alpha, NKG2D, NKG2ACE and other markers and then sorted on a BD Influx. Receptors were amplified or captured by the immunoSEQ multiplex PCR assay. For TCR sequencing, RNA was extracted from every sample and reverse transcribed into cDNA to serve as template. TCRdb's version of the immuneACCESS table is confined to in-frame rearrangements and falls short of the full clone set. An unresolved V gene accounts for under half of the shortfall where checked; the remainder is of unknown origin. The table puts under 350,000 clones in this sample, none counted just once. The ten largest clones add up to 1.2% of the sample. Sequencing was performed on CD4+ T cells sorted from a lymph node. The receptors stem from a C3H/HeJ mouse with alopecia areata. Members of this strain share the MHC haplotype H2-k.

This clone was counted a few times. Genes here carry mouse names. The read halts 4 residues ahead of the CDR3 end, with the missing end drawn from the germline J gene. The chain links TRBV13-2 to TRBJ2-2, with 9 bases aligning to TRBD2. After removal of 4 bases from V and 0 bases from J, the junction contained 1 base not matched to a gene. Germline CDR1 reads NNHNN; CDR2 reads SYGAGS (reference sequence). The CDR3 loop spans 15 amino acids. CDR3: CASGRDWANTGQLYF. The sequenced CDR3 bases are TGTGCCAGCGGTCGGGACTGGGCAAACACCGGG.

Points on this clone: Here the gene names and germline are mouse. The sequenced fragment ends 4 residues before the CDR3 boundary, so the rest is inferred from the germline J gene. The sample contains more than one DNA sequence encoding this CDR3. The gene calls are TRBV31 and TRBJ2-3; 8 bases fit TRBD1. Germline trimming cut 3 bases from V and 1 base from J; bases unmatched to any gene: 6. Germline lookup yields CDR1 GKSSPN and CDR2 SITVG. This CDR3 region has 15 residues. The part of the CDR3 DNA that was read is TGTGCCTGGAGCCCCAGGGGGCGCGGTGCAGAA. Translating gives CAWSPRGRGAE. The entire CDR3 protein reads CAWSPRGRGAETLYF. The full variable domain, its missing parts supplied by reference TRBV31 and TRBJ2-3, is AQTIHQWPVAEIKAVGSPLSLGCTIKGKSSPNLYWYWQATGGTLQQLFYSITVGQVESVVQLNLSASRPKDDQFILSTEKLLLSHSGFYLCAWSPRGRGAETLYFGSGTRLTVL.

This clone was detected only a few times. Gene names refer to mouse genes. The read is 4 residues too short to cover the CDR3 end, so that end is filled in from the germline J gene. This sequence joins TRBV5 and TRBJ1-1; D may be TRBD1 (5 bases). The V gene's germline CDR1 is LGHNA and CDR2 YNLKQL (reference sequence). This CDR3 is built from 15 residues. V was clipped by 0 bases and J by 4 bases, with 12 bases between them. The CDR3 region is CASSQDGGRSTEVFF. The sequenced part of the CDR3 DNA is TGTGCCAGCAGCCAAGATGGGGGGAGGAGCACA.

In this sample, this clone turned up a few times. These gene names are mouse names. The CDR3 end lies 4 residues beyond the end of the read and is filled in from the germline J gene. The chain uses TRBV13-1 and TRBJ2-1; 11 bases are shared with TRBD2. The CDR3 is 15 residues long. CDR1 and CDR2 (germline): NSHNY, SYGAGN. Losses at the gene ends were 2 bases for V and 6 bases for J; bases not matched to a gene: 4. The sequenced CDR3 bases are TGTGCCAGCAGTGAAAGGACTGGGGGGTTTGCT. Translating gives CASSERTGGFA. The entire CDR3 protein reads CASSERTGGFAEQFF.

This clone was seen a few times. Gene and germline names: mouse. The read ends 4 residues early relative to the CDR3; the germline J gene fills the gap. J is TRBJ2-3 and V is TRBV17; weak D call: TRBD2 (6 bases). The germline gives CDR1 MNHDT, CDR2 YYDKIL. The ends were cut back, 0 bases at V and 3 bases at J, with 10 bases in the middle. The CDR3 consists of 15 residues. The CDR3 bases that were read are TGTGCTAGCAGTAGAGATGGGGGACGAGCAGAA. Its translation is CASSRDGGRAE. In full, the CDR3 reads CASSRDGGRAETLYF. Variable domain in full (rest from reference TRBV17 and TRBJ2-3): DTTVKQNPRYKLARVGKPVNLICSQTMNHDTMYWYQKKPNQAPKLLLFYYDKILNREADTFEKFQSSRPNNSFCSLYIGSAGLEYSAMYLCASSRDGGRAETLYFGSGTRLTVL.

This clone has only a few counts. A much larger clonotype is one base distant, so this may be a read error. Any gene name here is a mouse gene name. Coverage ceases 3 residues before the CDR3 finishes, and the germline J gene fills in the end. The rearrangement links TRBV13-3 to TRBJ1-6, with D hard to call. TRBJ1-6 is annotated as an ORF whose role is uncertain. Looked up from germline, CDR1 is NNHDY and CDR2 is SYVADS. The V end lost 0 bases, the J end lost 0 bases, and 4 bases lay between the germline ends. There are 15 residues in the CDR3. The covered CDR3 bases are TGTGCCAGCAGTGATGACAGTTCCTATAATTCGCCC. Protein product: CASSDDSSYNSP. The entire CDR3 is CASSDDSSYNSPLYF.

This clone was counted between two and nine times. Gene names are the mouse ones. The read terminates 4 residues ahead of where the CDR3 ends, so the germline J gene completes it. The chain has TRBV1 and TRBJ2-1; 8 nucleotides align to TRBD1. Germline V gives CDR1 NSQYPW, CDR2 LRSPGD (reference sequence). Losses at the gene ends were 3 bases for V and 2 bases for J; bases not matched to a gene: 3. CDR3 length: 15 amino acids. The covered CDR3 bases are TGCACCTGCAGTGCCCACAGGGGGTACTATGCT. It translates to CTCSAHRGYYA. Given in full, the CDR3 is CTCSAHRGYYAEQFF.

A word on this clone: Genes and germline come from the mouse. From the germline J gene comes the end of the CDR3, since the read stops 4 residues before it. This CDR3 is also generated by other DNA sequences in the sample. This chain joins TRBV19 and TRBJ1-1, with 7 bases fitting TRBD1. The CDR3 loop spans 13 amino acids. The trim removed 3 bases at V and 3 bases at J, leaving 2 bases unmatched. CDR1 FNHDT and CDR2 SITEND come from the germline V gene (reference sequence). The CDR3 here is CASSTTGDTEVFF. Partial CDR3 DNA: TGTGCCAGCAGTACAACAGGGGACACA. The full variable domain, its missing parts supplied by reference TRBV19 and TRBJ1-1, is GGIITQTPKFLIGQEGQKLTLKCQQNFNHDTMYWYRQDSGKGLRLIYYSITENDLQKGDLSEGYDASREKKSSFSLTVTSAQKNEMAVFLCASSTTGDTEVFFGKGTRLTVV.

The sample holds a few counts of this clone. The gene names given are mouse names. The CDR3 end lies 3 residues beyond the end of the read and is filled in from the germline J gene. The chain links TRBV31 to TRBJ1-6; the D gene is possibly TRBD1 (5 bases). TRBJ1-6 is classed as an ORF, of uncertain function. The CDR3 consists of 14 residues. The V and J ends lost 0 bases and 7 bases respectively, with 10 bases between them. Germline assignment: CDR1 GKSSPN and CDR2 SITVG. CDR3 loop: CAWSLRTRNSPLYF. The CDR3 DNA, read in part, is TGTGCCTGGAGTCTACGGACAAGGAATTCGCCC.

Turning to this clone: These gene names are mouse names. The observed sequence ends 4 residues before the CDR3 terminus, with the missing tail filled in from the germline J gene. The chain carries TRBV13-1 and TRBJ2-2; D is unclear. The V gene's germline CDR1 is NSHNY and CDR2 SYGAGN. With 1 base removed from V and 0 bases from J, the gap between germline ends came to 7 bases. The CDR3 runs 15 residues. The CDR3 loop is CASSDRTTNTGQLYF. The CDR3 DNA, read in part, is TGTGCCAGCAGTGATCGAACAACAAACACCGGG.

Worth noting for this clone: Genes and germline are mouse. CDR3 in amino acids: CAWSQGQYEQYF. Incomplete CDR3 DNA: TGTGCCTGGAGTCAGGGACAGTAT. This rearrangement joins TRBV31 to TRBJ2-7; 7 positions agree with TRBD1. The read ends 4 residues early relative to the CDR3; the germline J gene fills the gap. This CDR3 comprises 12 residues. Germline V CDR1 and CDR2: GKSSPN, SITVG.

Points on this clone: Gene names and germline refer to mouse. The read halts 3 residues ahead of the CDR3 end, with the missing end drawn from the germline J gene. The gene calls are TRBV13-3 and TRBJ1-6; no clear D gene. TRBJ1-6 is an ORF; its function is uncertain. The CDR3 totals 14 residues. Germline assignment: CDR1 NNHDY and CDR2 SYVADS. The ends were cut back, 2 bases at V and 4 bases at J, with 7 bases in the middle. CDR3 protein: CASSENRYNSPLYF. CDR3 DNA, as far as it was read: TGTGCCAGCAGTGAGAACAGATATAATTCGCCC.

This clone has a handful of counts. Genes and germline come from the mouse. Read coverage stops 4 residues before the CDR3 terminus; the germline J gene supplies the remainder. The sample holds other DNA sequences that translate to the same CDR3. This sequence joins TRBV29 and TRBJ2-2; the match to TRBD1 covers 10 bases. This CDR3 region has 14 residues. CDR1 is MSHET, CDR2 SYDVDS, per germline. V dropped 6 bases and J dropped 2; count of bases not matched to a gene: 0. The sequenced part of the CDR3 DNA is TGTGCTAGCAGGGACAGGGGGAACACCGGG. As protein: CASRDRGNTG. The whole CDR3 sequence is CASRDRGNTGQLYF.

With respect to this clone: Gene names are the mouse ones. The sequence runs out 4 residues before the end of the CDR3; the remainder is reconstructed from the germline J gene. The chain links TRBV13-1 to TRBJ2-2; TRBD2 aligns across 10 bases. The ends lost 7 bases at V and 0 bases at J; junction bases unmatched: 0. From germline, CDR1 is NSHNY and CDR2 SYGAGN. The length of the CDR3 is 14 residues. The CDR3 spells CASGLGANTGQLYF. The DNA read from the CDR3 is TGTGCCAGCGGACTGGGGGCAAACACCGGG.

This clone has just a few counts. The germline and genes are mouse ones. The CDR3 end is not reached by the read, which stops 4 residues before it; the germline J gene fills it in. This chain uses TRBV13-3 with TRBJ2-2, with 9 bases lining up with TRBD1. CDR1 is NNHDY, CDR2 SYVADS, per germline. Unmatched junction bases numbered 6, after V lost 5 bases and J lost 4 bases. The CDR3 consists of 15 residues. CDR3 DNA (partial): TGTGCCAGCAGCAAGGACAGGGGTGGCACCGGG. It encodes CASSKDRGGTG. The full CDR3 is CASSKDRGGTGQLYF.

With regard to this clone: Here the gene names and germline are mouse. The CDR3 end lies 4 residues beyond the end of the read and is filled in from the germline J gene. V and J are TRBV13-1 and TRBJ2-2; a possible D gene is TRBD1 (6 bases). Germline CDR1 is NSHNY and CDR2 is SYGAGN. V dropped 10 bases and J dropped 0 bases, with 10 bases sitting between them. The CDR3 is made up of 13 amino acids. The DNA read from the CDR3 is TGTGCCGCCCGGACAGCAAACACCGGG. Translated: CAARTANTG. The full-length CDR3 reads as CAARTANTGQLYF.